The rows below give T cell receptor beta chains drawn from one sample of a study of shared clonotypes between healthy human individuals. The table came from immunoSEQ multiplex PCR; TCRdb's copy has only in-frame clones and leaves some out. The sample carries hundreds of thousands of clones, over 95% recorded once. The specimen was naive CD8+ T cells sorted from blood. These receptors were collected from a woman aged 25 to 45 in good health. Each CDR3 is given with its conserved first and last residue. D genes are given only for firm matches. Only some rows state a clone size, as once, few, many or a class for expanded clones.

v_gene	abundance	j_gene	d_gene	len	CDR3nt	CDR3aa
TRBV9	-	TRBJ2-3	TRBD2	16	TGTGCCAGCAGCGGGATAGCGGGAGGGGAAACAGATACGCAGTATTTT	CASSGIAGGETDTQYF
TRBV19	-	TRBJ2-7	-	14	TGTGCCAGTAGTTCGCCGGGGTTGGGTAACGAGCAGTACTTC	CASSSPGLGNEQYF
TRBV29-1	-	TRBJ1-1	TRBD1	18	TGCAGCGTTGCCGGCCAGACAGGGAAGAGGGCAATGAACACTGAAGCTTTCTTT	CSVAGQTGKRAMNTEAFF
TRBV28	-	TRBJ2-7	TRBD2	16	TGTGCCAGCAGTCAGGGGGCTAGCGGGAGTGGATACGAGCAGTACTTC	CASSQGASGSGYEQYF
TRBV28	-	TRBJ1-4	-	16	TGTGCCAGCAGTTTAGGTGTCGGGGGATATGGTGAAAAACTGTTTTTT	CASSLGVGGYGEKLFF
TRBV18	-	TRBJ1-2	-	14	TGTGCCAGCTCGCAAACGGAAACTAACTATGGCTACACCTTC	CASSQTETNYGYTF
TRBV5-1	-	TRBJ2-1	TRBD1	14	TGCGCCAGCAGCCTGGGACAGGGGGTCAATGAGCAGTTCTTC	CASSLGQGVNEQFF
TRBV28	-	TRBJ2-7	TRBD2	16	TGTGCCAGCAGTTCAATAGCGGGAGGGCTGTCCTACGAGCAGTACTTC	CASSSIAGGLSYEQYF
TRBV9	-	TRBJ2-7	-	14	TGTGCCAGCAGCGCCGACGGGAACTCCTACGAGCAGTACTTC	CASSADGNSYEQYF
TRBV7-9	-	TRBJ2-1	-	14	TGTGCCAGCAGCTTAGCCAGGGGTGACAATGAGCAGTTCTTC	CASSLARGDNEQFF
TRBV5-4	-	TRBJ1-1	TRBD1	14	TGTGCCAGCAGCTTGGATCGGGACAGCACTGAAGCTTTCTTT	CASSLDRDSTEAFF
TRBV28	-	TRBJ2-7	TRBD1	14	TGTGCCACCAGCCTCCGGGACAGGGCCTACGAGCAGTACTTC	CATSLRDRAYEQYF
TRBV11-2	-	TRBJ2-5	-	14	TGTGCCAGCAGCCCCGTCCCGGGACGGGAGACCCAGTACTTC	CASSPVPGRETQYF
TRBV7-9	-	TRBJ2-3	TRBD2	19	TGTGCCAGCAGCGTAGTACCGGGACTAGCGGGAGGGGGCCCAGATACGCAGTATTTT	CASSVVPGLAGGGPDTQYF
TRBV5-1	once	TRBJ2-3	TRBD2	19	TGCGCCAGCATCCCTACTCTAGCGGGAGGAGTCGGGTACACAGATACGCAGTATTTT	CASIPTLAGGVGYTDTQYF